The sample holds one count of the clone carrying this T cell receptor beta chain. Its specificity is not known. These data belong to a study of T cell responses to AZD1222 COVID-19 vaccine. Study-wide results and caveats: Increased Spike-specific TCR breadth and depth were observed after two AZD1222 doses. Repertoires were obtained solely post-peak T cell response.

Repertoires were generated with immunoSEQ multiplex PCR, while TCRdb's copy carries only in-frame clones and drops some. This sample carries 100,000 to 150,000 clones, around 89% of them seen once, and the ten largest clones take approximately 3.1%. The TCR comes from an adult in good health. Here the sequenced sample was peripheral blood, taken on day 0 of AZD1222 vaccination.

Written as DNA, the CDR3 is TGTGCCAGCAGTCCCCCGCAAGCCACCGGGGAGCTGTTTTTT. Amino acid sequence: CASSPPQATGELFF. The rearrangement uses TRBV28 and TRBJ2-2, with D uncertain. Trimming took off 5 bases at V and 4 bases at J, with 11 bases between the two ends. This CDR3 is 14 amino acids long. Germline V gene data show CDR1 as MDHEN and CDR2 as SYDVKM.